The 7 T cell receptor beta chains listed next were all sequenced from one sample in a study of radiation and T cells in renal cell carcinoma. The repertoire was sequenced with immunoSEQ multiplex PCR; TCRdb's copy has only in-frame clones and lacks some. Among about 4,300 clones, 62% were seen once, and the ten largest hold 40% to 45%. This sample's treatment: 15 Gy SBRT to primary tumor, nephrectomy 4 weeks later. Sequenced material: tumor tissue, taken from a patient whose treatment included radiotherapy and nephrectomy. The origin of the receptors is a woman aged 55 to 70 with renal cell carcinoma.

This clone was counted once. The chain couples TRBV7-9 to TRBJ1-2, with D tentatively TRBD1 (6 bases). Trimming took off 1 base at V and 0 bases at J, with 9 bases between the two ends. Per the germline V gene, CDR1 is SEHNR and CDR2 is FQNEAQ (reference sequence). This CDR3 has 15 residues. The CDR3 DNA sequence: TGTGCCAGCAGCTTAGAGGGGGGAGCTAACTATGGCTACACCTTC. Its protein product is CASSLEGGANYGYTF.

V usage is TRBV2 and J usage is TRBJ2-2, with D maybe TRBD1 (6 bases). Trimming pared 8 bases from V and 5 bases from J, leaving 15 bases between. Germline CDR1 and CDR2: SNHLY and FYNNEI. The CDR3 runs 14 residues. The CDR3 spells CASQDSVSTGELFF. CDR3 sequence (DNA): TGTGCCAGCCAGGACAGCGTCTCAACCGGGGAGCTGTTTTTT.

A few counts support this clone. The CDR3: CASSGVWGIGGYTF. In nucleotides, the CDR3 is TGTGCCAGCAGTGGGGTATGGGGGATCGGTGGCTACACCTTC. The chain is built from TRBV2 and TRBJ1-2; TRBD1 is a possible D gene (5 bases). Germline V gene lookup returns CDR1 SNHLY and CDR2 FYNNEI. Trimming took off 4 bases at V and 7 bases at J, with 16 bases between the two ends. The CDR3 length is 14 residues.

The J gene is TRBJ2-5, the V gene TRBV5-1; D is unclear. CDR3 length: 13 amino acids. Trimming cost V 6 bases and J 4 bases, with 13 bases left between them. CDR1 is SGHRS and CDR2 is YFSETQ in the germline V gene. The CDR3 loop reads CASTPEGRETQYF. In nucleotides, the CDR3 is TGCGCCAGCACTCCCGAAGGTCGAGAGACCCAGTACTTC.

The V and J genes are TRBV15 and TRBJ1-1; D is ambiguous. This CDR3 contains 15 residues. Trimming stripped 0 bases from V and 0 bases from J, with 8 bases between. Germline V gene lookup returns CDR1 LNHNV and CDR2 YYDKDF (reference sequence). The CDR3 loop is CATSRDKGMNTEAFF. In DNA form, the CDR3 reads TGTGCCACCAGCAGAGATAAGGGCATGAACACTGAAGCTTTCTTT. Full variable domain (remainder filled in from reference TRBV15 and TRBJ1-1): DAMVIQNPRYQVTQFGKPVTLSCSQTLNHNVMYWYQQKSSQAPKLLFHYYDKDFNNEADTPDNFQSRRPNTSFCFLDIRSPGLGDTAMYLCATSRDKGMNTEAFFGQGTRLTVV.

V gene TRBV9 combines with J gene TRBJ1-5, with 8 bases fitting TRBD1. V was pared by 0 bases and J by 4 bases, with 9 bases of the junction left unmatched. This CDR3 region has 17 residues. The germline V gene encodes CDR1 SGDLS and CDR2 YYNGEE. In nucleotides, the CDR3 is TGTGCCAGCAGCGTAGGAGCAGGGGGCTTGCTAAATCAGCCCCAGCATTTT. Amino acid sequence: CASSVGAGGLLNQPQHF.

The CDR3 DNA is TGTGCCAGCAGCTTCAGGCGGGTAGCCAAAAACATTCAGTACTTC. It specifies CASSFRRVAKNIQYF. The chain uses TRBV13 and TRBJ2-4, with a tentative D call TRBD2 (5 bases). The germline V and J ends were trimmed by 3 bases and 0 bases, with 9 bases remaining between them. In germline, CDR1 is PRHDT, CDR2 FYEKMQ (reference sequence). The CDR3 is made up of 15 amino acids.